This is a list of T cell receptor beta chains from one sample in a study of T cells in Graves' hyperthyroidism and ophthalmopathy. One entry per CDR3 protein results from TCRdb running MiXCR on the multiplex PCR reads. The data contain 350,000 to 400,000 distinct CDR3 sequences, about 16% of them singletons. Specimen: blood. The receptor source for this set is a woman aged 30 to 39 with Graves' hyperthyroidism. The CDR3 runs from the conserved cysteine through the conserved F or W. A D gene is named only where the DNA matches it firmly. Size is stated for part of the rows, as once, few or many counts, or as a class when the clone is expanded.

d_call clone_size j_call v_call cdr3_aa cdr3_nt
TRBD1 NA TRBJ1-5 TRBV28 CASRGPGGSNQPQHF TGTGCCAGCAGGGGGCCAGGGGGTAGTAATCAGCCCCAGCATTTT
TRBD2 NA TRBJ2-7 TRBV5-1 CASAGLGSYEQYF TGCGCCAGCGCCGGACTAGGCTCCTACGAGCAGTACTTC
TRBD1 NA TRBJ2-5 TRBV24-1 CATSDWPQGAKETQYF TGTGCCACCAGTGATTGGCCACAGGGGGCAAAGGAGACCCAGTACTTC
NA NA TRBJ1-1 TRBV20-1 CSARRTTENTEAFF TGCAGTGCTAGACGAACTACAGAGAACACTGAAGCTTTCTTT
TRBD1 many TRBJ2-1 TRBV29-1 CSVRGQGSWNEQFF TGCAGCGTTAGAGGACAGGGGAGTTGGAATGAGCAGTTCTTC
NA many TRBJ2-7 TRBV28 CASSLGLIGEQYF TGTGCCAGCAGTTTGGGATTAATAGGGGAGCAGTACTTC
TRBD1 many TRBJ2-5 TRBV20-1 CSAIRGSGGQETQYF TGCAGTGCTATACGAGGGTCAGGGGGCCAGGAGACCCAGTACTTC
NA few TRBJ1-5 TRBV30 CAWSVLGRAQHF TGTGCCTGGAGTGTCCTCGGCAGGGCCCAGCATTTT
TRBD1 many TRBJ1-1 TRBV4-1 CASSQEPSTGGDTEAFF TGCGCCAGCAGCCAAGAGCCATCGACAGGGGGTGACACTGAAGCTTTCTTT
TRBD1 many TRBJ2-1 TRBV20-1 CSASVFTGGMYNEQFF TGCAGTGCCTCCGTTTTTACAGGGGGCATGTACAATGAGCAGTTCTTC
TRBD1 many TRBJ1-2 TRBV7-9 CASSFTGGSYGYTF TGTGCCAGCAGCTTTACAGGGGGCAGCTATGGCTACACCTTC
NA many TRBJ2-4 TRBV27 CASRSEDRLLAKNIQYF TGTGCCAGCAGATCCGAGGACAGATTACTAGCCAAAAACATTCAGTACTTC
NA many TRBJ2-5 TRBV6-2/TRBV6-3 CASSKRETQYF TGTGCCAGCAGTAAAAGAGAGACCCAGTACTTC
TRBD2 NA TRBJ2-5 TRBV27 CASSPGGGTQETQYF TGTGCCAGCAGTCCGGGGGGAGGGACCCAAGAGACCCAGTACTTC
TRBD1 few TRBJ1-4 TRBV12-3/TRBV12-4 CASSTTGEAEKLFF TGTGCCAGCAGTACGACAGGGGAGGCGGAAAAACTGTTTTTT
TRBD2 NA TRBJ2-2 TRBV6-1 CASSLSRLAGGQGGELFF TGTGCCAGCAGTCTATCAAGACTAGCGGGAGGGCAAGGCGGGGAGCTGTTTTTT
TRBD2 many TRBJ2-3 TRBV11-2 CASSTWREGLADTQYF TGTGCCAGCAGCACCTGGCGGGAGGGCCTAGCAGATACGCAGTATTTT
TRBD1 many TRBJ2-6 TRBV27 CASSLYPGQGASPSGANVLTF TGTGCCAGCAGTTTATACCCGGGACAGGGGGCGTCCCCCTCTGGGGCCAACGTCCTGACTTTC
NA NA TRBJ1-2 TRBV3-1 CASSHSWATDGYTF TGTGCCAGCAGCCACAGCTGGGCGACCGATGGCTACACCTTC
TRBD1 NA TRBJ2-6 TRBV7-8 CASATDRAGANVLTF TGTGCCAGTGCTACGGACAGGGCTGGGGCCAACGTCCTGACTTTC
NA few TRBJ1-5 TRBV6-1 CASQSPGDQPQHF TGTGCCAGCCAATCCCCCGGGGATCAGCCCCAGCATTTT
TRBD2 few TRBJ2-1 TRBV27 CASSLSRGTRNEQFF TGTGCCAGCAGTTTATCGAGGGGGACTAGAAATGAGCAGTTCTTC
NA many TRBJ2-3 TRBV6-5 CASSYGGSDTQYF TGTGCCAGCAGTTACGGCGGGTCAGATACGCAGTATTTT
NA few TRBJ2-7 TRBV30 CAWSGTGSEQYF TGTGCCTGGAGTGGCACGGGTAGCGAGCAGTACTTC
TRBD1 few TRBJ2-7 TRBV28 CASSAPGQLSYEQYF TGTGCCAGCAGTGCACCGGGACAGCTCTCCTACGAGCAGTACTTC
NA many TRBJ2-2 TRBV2 CASSLGRSNTGELFF TGTGCCAGCAGCCTCGGCCGCTCGAACACCGGGGAGCTGTTTTTT
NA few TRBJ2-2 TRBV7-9 CASSRLVSQGGELFF TGTGCCAGCAGCCGTCTAGTTTCCCAAGGCGGGGAGCTGTTTTTT
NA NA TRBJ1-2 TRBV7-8 CASSFPSGTRQPNYGYTF TGTGCCAGCAGCTTTCCTAGCGGGACTAGACAGCCTAACTATGGCTACACCTTC
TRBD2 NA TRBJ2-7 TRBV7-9 CASSYPSGPSSYEQYF TGTGCCAGCAGCTACCCTAGCGGGCCTAGCTCCTACGAGCAGTACTTC
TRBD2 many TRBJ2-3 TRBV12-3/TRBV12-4 CASSPRLAGADTQYF TGTGCCAGCAGTCCTAGACTAGCGGGAGCTGATACGCAGTATTTT
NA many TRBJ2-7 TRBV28 CASSRVERSYEQYF TGTGCCAGCAGCCGTGTCGAGCGGTCCTACGAGCAGTACTTC
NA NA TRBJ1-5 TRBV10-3 CAISVARTGSNQPQHF TGTGCCATCAGTGTCGCACGTACAGGTAGCAATCAGCCCCAGCATTTT
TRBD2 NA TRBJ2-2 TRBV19 CASTSKLAGAGELFF TGTGCCAGTACCTCCAAACTAGCGGGAGCCGGGGAGCTGTTTTTT
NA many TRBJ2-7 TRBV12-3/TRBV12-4 CASSLSGSTYEQYF TGTGCCAGCAGTTTATCGGGGTCAACCTACGAGCAGTACTTC